This is a list of T cell receptor beta chains from one sample in a study of blood T cell repertoires in COVID-19. TCRdb keeps only in-frame clones here, not all; method: immunoSEQ multiplex PCR. The sample has approximately 200,000 clones; 85% are singletons. Sequencing input: PBMCs or T cells enriched from blood (not recorded which). Every receptor here comes from a man aged 40-49 years who had recovered from COVID-19. CDR3s include the opening cysteine and the closing phenylalanine or tryptophan. D genes are given only for firm matches. The listing skips clone size in some rows; elsewhere it reads once, few, many or a size class.

D gene	J gene	clone size	V gene	CDR3 protein	CDR3 DNA
.	TRBJ1-5	.	TRBV21-1	CATPTGGVYNQPQHF	TGTGCCACCCCTACAGGGGGCGTATATAATCAGCCCCAGCATTTT
.	TRBJ2-7	.	TRBV6-5	CASSYVVSSSYEQYF	TGTGCCAGCAGTTACGTGGTCTCTAGTAGTTACGAGCAGTACTTC
.	TRBJ2-5	.	TRBV6-6	CASSYSSSPIQETQYF	TGTGCCAGCAGTTACTCGAGTAGTCCGATACAAGAGACCCAGTACTTC
TRBD2	TRBJ2-1	.	TRBV11-3	CASSPVGGAYNEQFF	TGTGCCAGCAGCCCCGTCGGGGGGGCCTACAATGAGCAGTTCTTC
.	TRBJ1-2	.	TRBV6-5	CASGRPGNYGYTF	TGTGCCAGCGGGCGGCCAGGGAACTATGGCTACACCTTC
TRBD2	TRBJ2-3	.	TRBV10-3	CAIRRTSGRASTDTQYF	TGTGCCATCAGGAGGACTAGCGGGAGGGCTAGCACAGATACGCAGTATTTT
.	TRBJ2-7	once	TRBV18	CASSPQSSYEQYF	TGTGCCAGCTCACCACAGAGCTCCTACGAGCAGTACTTC
TRBD2	TRBJ2-1	.	TRBV5-1	CASRWYGRGDEQFF	TGCGCCAGCAGATGGTACGGGAGGGGCGATGAGCAGTTCTTC
TRBD2	TRBJ2-1	.	TRBV3-1/TRBV3-2	CASSQAGGGYNEQFF	TGTGCCAGCAGCCAAGCGGGAGGAGGCTACAATGAGCAGTTCTTC
TRBD1	TRBJ1-2	.	TRBV27	CASSYRGVYGYTF	TGTGCCAGCAGTTACAGGGGAGTCTATGGCTACACCTTC
TRBD1	TRBJ2-5	.	TRBV5-8	CASSPGQTQETQYF	TGTGCCAGCAGCCCGGGACAGACTCAAGAGACCCAGTACTTC
.	TRBJ1-1	.	TRBV9	CASSPAWAANTEAFF	TGTGCCAGCAGCCCCGCGTGGGCAGCCAACACTGAAGCTTTCTTT
TRBD2	TRBJ2-1	.	TRBV11-3	CASSLTAGSEQFF	TGTGCCAGCAGCTTGACAGCGGGAAGTGAGCAGTTCTTC
TRBD2	TRBJ2-1	.	TRBV30	CAWRGLAGYNEQFF	TGTGCCTGGAGAGGACTAGCGGGATACAATGAGCAGTTCTTC